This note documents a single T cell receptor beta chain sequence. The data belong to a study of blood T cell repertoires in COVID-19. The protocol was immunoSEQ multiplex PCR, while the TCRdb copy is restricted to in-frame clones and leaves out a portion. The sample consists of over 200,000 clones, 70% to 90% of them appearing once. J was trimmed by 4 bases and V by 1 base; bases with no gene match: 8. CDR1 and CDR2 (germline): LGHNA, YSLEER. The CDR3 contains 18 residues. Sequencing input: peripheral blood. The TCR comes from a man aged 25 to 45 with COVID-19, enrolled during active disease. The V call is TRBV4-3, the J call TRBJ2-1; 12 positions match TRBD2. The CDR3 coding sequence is TGCGCCAGCAGCCAAGTTGTCCTAGCGGGGGGGCCGTACAATGAGCAGTTCTTC. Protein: CASSQVVLAGGPYNEQFF.